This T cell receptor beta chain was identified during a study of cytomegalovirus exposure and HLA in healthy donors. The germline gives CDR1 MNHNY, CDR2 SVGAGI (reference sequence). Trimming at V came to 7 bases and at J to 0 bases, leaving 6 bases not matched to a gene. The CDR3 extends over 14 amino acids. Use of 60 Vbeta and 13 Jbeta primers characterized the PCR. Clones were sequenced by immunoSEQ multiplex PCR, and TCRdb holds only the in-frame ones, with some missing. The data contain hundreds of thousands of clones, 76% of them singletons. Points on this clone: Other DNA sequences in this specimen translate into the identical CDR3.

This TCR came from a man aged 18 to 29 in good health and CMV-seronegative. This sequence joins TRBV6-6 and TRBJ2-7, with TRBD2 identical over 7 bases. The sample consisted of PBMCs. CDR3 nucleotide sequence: TGTGCCAGCACGGGGGAGGGCAACTCCTACGAGCAGTACTTC. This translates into CASTGEGNSYEQYF.